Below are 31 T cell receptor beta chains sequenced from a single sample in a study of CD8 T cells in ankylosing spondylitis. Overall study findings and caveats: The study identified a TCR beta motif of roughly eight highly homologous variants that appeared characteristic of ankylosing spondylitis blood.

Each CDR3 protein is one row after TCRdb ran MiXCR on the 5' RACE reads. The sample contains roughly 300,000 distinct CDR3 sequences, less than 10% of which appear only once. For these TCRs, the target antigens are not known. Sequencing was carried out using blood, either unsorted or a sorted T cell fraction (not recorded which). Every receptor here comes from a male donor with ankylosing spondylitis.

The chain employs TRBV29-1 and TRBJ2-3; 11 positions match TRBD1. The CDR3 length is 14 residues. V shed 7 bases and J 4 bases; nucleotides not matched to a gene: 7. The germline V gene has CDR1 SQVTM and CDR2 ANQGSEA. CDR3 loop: CSAEPGQGADTQYF. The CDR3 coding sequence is TGCAGCGCGGAACCGGGACAGGGGGCAGATACGCAGTATTTT.

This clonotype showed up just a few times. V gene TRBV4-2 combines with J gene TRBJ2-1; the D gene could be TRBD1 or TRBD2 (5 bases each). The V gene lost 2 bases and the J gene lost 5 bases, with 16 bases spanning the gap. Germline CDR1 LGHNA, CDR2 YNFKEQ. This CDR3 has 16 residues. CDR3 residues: CASSQMPGRLDNEQFF. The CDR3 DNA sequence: TGTGCCAGCAGCCAAATGCCGGGACGGCTCGACAATGAGCAGTTCTTC.

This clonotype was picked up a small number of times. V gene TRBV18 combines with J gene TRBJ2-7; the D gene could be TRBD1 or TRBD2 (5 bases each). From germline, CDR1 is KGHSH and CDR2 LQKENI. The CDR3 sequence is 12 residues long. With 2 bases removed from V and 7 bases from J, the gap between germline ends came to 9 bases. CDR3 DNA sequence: TGTGCCAGCTCACCAGCCGGGGCTGAGCAGTACTTC. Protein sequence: CASSPAGAEQYF.

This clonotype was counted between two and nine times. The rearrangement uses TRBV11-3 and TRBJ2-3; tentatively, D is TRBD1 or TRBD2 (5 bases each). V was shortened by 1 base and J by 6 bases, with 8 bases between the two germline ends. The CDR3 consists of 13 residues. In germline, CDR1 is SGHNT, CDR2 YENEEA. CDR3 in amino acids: CASSLGGVDTQYF. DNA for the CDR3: TGTGCCAGCAGCTTAGGAGGGGTCGATACGCAGTATTTT.

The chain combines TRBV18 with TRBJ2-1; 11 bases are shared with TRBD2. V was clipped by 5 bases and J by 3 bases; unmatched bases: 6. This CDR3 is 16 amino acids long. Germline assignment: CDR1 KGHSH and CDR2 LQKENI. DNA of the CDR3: TGTGCCAGCTCAACTACCCTAGCGGGAGGCTACAATGAGCAGTTCTTC. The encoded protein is CASSTTLAGGYNEQFF.

The CDR3 loop reads CASSLGSGSLSGNEQFF. In DNA, the CDR3 is TGCGCCAGCAGCTTGGGTAGCGGGAGCCTTAGTGGCAATGAGCAGTTCTTC. The V gene is TRBV5-1, the J gene TRBJ2-1; 9 bases are a match to TRBD2. CDR3 length: 17 amino acids. Trimming at V came to 0 bases and at J to 6 bases, leaving 10 bases not matched to a gene. Germline CDR1 and CDR2: SGHRS and YFSETQ.

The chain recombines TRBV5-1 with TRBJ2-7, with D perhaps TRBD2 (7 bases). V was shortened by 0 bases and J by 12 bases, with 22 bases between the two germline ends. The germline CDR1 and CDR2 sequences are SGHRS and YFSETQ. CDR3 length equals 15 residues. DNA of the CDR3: TGCGCCAGCAGCTTGGAAGGAGGGGGAGGGCCTCGATCGTACTTC. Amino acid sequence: CASSLEGGGGPRSYF.

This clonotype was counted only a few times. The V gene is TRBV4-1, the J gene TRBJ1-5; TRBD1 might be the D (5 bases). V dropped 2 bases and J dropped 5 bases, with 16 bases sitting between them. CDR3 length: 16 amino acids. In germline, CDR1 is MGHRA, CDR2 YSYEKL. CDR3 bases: TGCGCCAGCAGCCAAAGTCCGGCGCGGGACGATCAGCCCCAGCATTTT. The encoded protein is CASSQSPARDDQPQHF.

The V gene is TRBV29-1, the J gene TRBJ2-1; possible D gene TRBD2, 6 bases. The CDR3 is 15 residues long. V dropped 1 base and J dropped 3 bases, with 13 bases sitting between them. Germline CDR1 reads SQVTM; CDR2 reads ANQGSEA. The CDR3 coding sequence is TGCAGCGTTGAAGGGTTAGCGGAAATCTACAATGAGCAGTTCTTC. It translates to CSVEGLAEIYNEQFF.

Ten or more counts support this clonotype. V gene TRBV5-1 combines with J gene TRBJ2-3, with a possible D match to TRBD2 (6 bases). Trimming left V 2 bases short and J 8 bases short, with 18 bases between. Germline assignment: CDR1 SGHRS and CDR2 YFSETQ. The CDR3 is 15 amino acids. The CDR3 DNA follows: TGCGCCAGCAGCTTAGAACTAGCCCTTCGCGGTACGCAGTATTTT. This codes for CASSLELALRGTQYF.

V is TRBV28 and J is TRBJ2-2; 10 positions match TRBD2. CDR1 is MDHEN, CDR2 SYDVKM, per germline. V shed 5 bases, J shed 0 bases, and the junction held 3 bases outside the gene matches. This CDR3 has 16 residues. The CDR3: CASSPGLAANTGELFF. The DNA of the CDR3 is TGTGCCAGCAGTCCAGGACTAGCGGCGAACACCGGGGAGCTGTTTTTT. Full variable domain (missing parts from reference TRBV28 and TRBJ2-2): DVKVTQSSRYLVKRTGEKVFLECVQDMDHENMFWYRQDPGLGLRLIYFSYDVKMKEKGDIPEGYSVSREKKERFSLILESASTNQTSMYLCASSPGLAANTGELFFGEGSRLTVL.

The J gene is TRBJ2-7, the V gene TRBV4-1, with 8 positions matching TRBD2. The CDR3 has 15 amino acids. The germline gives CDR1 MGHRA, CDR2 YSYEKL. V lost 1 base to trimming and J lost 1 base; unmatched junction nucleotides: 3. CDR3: CASSQALAESYEQYF. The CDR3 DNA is TGCGCCAGCAGCCAAGCACTAGCGGAGTCCTACGAGCAGTACTTC.

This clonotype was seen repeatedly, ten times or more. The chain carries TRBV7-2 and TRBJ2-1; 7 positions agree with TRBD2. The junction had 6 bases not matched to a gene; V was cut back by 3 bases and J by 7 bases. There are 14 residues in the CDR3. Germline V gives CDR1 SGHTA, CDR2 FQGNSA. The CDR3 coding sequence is TGTGCCAGCAGCTTTGTGCGGGAGAGGAATGAGCAGTTCTTC. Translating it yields CASSFVRERNEQFF.

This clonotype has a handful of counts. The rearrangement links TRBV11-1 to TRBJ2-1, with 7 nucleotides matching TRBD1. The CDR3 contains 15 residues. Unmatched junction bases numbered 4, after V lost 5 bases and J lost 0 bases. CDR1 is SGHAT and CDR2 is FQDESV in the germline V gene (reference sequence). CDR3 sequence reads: CASSATGVSYNEQFF. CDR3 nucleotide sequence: TGTGCCAGCAGCGCTACAGGGGTCTCCTACAATGAGCAGTTCTTC.

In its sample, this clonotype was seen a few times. In DNA, the CDR3 is TGTGCCAGCAGCTTACAGGGAGGGCCAGGTGAGCAGTTCTTC. This encodes CASSLQGGPGEQFF. This sequence joins TRBV11-2 and TRBJ2-1; TRBD2 matches at 7 bases. There are 14 residues in the CDR3. From germline, CDR1 is SGHAT and CDR2 FQNNGV. V lost 2 bases to trimming and J lost 9 bases; unmatched junction nucleotides: 7.

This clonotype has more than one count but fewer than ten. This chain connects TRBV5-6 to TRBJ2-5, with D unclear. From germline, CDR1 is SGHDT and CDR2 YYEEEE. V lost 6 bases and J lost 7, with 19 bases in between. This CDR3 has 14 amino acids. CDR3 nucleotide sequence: TGTGCCAGCACCTCAACAGTGTGGGATCGGACCCAGTACTTC. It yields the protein CASTSTVWDRTQYF. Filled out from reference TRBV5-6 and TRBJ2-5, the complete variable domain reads DAGVTQSPTHLIKTRGQQVTLRCSPKSGHDTVSWYQQALGQGPQFIFQYYEEEERQRGNFPDRFSGHQFPNYSSELNVNALLLGDSALYLCASTSTVWDRTQYFGPGTRLLVL.

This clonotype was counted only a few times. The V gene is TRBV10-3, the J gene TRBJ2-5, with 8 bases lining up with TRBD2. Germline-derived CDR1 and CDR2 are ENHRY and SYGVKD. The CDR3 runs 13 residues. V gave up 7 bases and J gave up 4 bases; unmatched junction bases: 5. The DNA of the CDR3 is TGTGCCATCAACGGGAGGGCCGGAGAGACCCAGTACTTC. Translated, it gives CAINGRAGETQYF.

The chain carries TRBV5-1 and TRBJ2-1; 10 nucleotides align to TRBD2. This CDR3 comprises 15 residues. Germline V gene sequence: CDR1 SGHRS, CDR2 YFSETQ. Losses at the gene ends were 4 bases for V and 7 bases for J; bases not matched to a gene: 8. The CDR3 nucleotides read TGCGCCAGCAGCCCTTATAGCGGGAGGATAAATGAGCAGTTCTTC. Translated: CASSPYSGRINEQFF.

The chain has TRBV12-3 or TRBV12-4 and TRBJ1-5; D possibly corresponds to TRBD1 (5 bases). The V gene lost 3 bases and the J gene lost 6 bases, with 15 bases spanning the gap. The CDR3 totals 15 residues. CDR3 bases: TGTGCCAGCAGTTTTACAGGCCTGGCGGTTCAGCCCCAGCATTTT. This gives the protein CASSFTGLAVQPQHF.

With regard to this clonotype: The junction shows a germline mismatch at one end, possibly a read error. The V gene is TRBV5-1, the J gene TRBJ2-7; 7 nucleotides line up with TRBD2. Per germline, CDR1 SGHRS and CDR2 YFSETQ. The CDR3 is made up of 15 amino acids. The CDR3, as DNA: TGCACCAGTAAAGGTAGGGCGGGAGAGGAATACGAGCAGTACTTC. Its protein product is CTSKGRAGEEYEQYF.

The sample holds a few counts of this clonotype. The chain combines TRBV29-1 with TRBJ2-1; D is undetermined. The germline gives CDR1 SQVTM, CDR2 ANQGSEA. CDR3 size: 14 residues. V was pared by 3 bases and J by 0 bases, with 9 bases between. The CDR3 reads CSVDDGSSYNEQFF. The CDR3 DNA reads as TGCAGCGTTGATGATGGCAGCTCCTACAATGAGCAGTTCTTC.

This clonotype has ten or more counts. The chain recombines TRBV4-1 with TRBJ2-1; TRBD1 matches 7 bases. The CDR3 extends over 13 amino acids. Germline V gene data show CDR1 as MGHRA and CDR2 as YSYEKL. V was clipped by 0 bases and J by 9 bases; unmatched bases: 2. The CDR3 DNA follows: TGCGCCAGCAGCCAAGAAGGGGGCGGTGAGCAGTTCTTC. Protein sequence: CASSQEGGGEQFF.

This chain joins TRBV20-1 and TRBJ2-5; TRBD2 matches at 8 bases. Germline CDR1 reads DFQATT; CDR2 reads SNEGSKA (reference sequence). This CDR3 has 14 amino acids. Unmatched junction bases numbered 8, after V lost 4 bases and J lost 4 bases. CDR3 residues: CSANPGGHGETQYF. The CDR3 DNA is TGCAGTGCTAACCCGGGAGGGCATGGAGAGACCCAGTACTTC.

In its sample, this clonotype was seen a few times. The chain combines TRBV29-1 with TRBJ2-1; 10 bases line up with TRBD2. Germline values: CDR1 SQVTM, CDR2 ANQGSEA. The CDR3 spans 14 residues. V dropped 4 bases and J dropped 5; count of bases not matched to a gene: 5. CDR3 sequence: CSVVPGLADNEQFF. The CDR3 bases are TGCAGCGTTGTGCCCGGACTAGCGGACAATGAGCAGTTCTTC.

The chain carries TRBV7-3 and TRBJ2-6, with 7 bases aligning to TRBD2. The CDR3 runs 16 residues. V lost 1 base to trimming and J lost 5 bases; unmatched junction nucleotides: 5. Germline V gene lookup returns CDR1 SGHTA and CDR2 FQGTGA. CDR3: CASSLRGGRWANVLTF. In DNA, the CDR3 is TGTGCCAGCAGCTTAAGAGGCGGGAGATGGGCCAACGTCCTGACTTTC.

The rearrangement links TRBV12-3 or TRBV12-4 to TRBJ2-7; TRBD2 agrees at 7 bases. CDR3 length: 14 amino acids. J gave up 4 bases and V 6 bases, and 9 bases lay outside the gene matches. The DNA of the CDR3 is TGTGCCAGCAGCCCACGGCGGGAGCCGTACGAGCAGTACTTC. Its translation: CASSPRREPYEQYF.

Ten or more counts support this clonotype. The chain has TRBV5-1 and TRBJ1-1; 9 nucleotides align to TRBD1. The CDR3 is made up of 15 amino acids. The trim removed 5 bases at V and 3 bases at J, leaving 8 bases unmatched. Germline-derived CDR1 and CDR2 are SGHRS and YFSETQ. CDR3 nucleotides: TGCGCCAGCAGAACGAGGACAGGGGAAGACACTGAAGCTTTCTTT. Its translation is CASRTRTGEDTEAFF.

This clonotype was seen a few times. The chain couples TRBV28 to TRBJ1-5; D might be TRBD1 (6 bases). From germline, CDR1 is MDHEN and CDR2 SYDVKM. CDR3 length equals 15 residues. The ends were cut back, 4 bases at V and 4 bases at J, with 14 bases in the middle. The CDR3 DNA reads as TGTGCCAGCAGTTCCCCTCGGGGGCGGAATCAGCCCCAGCATTTT. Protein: CASSSPRGRNQPQHF.

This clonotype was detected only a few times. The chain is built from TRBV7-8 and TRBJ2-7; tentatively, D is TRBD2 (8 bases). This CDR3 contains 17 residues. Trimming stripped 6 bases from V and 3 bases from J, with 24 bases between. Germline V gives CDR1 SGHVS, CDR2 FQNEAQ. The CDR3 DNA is TGTGCCAGCAGTCTCGACAGGGCTCTAGCGGGTCACTACGAGCAGTACTTC. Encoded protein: CASSLDRALAGHYEQYF.

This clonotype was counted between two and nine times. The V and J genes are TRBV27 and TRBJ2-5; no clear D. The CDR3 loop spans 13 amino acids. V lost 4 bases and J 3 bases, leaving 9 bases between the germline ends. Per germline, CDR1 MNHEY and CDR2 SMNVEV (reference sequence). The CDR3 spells CASSYGSKETQYF. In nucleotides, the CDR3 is TGTGCCAGCAGTTACGGCAGCAAAGAGACCCAGTACTTC.

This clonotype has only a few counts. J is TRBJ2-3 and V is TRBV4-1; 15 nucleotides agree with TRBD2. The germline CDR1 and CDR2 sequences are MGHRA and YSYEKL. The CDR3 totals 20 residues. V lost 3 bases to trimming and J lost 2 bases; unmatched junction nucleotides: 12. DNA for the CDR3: TGCGCCAGCAGCCAGGGGGAAGGACTAGCGGGAGGGCCTCCCACAGATACGCAGTATTTT. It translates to CASSQGEGLAGGPPTDTQYF.